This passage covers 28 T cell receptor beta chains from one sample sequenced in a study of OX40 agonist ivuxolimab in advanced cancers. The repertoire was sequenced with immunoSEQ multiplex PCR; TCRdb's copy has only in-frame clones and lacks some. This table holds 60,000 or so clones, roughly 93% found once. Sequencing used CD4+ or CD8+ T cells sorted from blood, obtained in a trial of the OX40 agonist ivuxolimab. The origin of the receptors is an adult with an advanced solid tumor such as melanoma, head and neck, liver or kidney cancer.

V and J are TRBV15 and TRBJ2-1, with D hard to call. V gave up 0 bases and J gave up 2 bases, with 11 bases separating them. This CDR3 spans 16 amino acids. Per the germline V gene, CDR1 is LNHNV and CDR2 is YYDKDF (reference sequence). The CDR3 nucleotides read TGTGCCACCAGCAGAGATCGCGAGTCCACCTACAATGAGCAGTTCTTC. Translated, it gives CATSRDRESTYNEQFF. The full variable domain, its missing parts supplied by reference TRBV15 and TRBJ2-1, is DAMVIQNPRYQVTQFGKPVTLSCSQTLNHNVMYWYQQKSSQAPKLLFHYYDKDFNNEADTPDNFQSRRPNTSFCFLDIRSPGLGDTAMYLCATSRDRESTYNEQFFGPGTRLTVL.

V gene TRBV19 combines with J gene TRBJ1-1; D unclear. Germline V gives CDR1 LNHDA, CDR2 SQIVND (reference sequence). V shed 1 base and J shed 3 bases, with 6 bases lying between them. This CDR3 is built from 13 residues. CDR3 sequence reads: CASSIGSHTEAFF. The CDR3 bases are TGTGCCAGTAGTATAGGCAGCCACACTGAAGCTTTCTTT. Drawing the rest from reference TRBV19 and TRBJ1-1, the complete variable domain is DGGITQSPKYLFRKEGQNVTLSCEQNLNHDAMYWYRQDPGQGLRLIYYSQIVNDFQKGDIAEGYSVSREKKESFPLTVTSAQKNPTAFYLCASSIGSHTEAFFGQGTRLTVV.

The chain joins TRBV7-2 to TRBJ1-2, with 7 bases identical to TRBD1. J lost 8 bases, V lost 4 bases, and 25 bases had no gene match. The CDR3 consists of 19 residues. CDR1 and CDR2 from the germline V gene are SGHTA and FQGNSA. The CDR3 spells CASSSDRMDRPGPQKGYTF. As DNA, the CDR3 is TGTGCCAGCAGCTCCGATAGGATGGACAGGCCCGGCCCACAAAAAGGCTACACCTTC.

The CDR3 sequence is CASSPVFSSSYNEQFF. The CDR3 nucleotides are TGTGCCAGCAGTCCTGTCTTCTCAAGCTCCTACAATGAGCAGTTCTTC. J is TRBJ2-1 and V is TRBV28, with unresolved D. CDR1 and CDR2 (germline): MDHEN, SYDVKM. CDR3 length equals 16 residues. The V gene lost 5 bases and the J gene lost 0 bases, with 14 bases spanning the gap.

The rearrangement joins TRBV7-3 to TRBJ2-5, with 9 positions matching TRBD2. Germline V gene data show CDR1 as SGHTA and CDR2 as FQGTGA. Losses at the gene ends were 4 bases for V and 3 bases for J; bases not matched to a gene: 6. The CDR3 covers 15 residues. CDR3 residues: CASSSGLATEETQYF. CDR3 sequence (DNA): TGTGCCAGCAGCTCAGGACTAGCGACCGAAGAGACCCAGTACTTC.

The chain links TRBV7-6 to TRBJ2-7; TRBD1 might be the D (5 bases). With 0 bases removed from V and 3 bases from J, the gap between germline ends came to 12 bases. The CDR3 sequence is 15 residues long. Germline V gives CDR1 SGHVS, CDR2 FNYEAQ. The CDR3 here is CASSLAAGPIYEQYF. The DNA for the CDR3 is TGTGCCAGCAGCTTAGCCGCAGGGCCAATCTACGAGCAGTACTTC. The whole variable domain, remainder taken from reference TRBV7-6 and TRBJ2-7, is GAGVSQSPRYKVTKRGQDVALRCDPISGHVSLYWYRQALGQGPEFLTYFNYEAQQDKSGLPNDRFSAERPEGSISTLTIQRTEQRDSAMYRCASSLAAGPIYEQYFGPGTRLTVT.

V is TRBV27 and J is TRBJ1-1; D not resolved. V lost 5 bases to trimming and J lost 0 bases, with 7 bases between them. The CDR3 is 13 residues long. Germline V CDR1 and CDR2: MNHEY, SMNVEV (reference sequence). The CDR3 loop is CASSMTVNTEAFF. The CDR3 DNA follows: TGTGCCAGCAGTATGACGGTGAACACTGAAGCTTTCTTT.

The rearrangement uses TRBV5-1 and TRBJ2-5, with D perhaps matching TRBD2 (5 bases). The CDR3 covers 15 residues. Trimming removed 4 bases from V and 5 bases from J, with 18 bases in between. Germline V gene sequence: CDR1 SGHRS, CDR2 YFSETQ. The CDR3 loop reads CASSHWGSERETQYF. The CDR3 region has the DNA TGCGCCAGCAGCCATTGGGGTAGCGAGCGGGAGACCCAGTACTTC. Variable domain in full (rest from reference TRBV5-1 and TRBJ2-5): KAGVTQTPRYLIKTRGQQVTLSCSPISGHRSVSWYQQTPGQGLQFLFEYFSETQRNKGNFPGRFSGRQFSNSRSEMNVSTLELGDSALYLCASSHWGSERETQYFGPGTRLLVL.

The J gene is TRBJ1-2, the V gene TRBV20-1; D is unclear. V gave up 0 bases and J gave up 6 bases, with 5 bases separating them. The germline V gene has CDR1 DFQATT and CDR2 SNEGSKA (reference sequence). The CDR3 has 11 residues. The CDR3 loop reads CSAREADGYTF. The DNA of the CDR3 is TGCAGTGCTAGAGAGGCAGATGGCTACACCTTC.

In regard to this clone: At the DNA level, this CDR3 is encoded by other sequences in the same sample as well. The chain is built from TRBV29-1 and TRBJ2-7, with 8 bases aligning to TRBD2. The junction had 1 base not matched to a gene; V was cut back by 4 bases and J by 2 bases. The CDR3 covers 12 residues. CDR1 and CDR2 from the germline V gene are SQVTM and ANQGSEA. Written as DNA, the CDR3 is TGCAGCGTTGTCGGGAGGGCCTACGAGCAGTACTTC. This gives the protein CSVVGRAYEQYF.

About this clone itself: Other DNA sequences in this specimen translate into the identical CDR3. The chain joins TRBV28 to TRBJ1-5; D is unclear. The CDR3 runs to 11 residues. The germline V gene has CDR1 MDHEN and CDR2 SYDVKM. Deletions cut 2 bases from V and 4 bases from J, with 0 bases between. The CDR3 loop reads CASSLNQPQHF. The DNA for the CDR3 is TGTGCCAGCAGTTTAAATCAGCCCCAGCATTTT.

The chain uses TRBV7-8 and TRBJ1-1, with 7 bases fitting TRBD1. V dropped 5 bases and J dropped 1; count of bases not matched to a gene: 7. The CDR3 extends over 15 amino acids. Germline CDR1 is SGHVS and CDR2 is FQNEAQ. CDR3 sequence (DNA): TGTGCCAGCAGCGACACAGGGGCGGGGAACACTGAAGCTTTCTTT. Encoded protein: CASSDTGAGNTEAFF. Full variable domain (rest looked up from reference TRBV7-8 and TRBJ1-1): GAGVSQSPRYKVAKRGQDVALRCDPISGHVSLFWYQQALGQGPEFLTYFQNEAQLDKSGLPSDRFFAERPEGSVSTLKIQRTQQEDSAVYLCASSDTGAGNTEAFFGQGTRLTVV.

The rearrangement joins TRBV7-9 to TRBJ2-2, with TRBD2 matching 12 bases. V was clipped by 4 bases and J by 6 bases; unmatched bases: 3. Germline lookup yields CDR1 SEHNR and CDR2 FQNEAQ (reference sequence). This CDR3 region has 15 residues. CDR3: CASSYGTSGPGELFF. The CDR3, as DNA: TGTGCCAGCAGCTACGGGACTAGCGGGCCCGGGGAGCTGTTTTTT.

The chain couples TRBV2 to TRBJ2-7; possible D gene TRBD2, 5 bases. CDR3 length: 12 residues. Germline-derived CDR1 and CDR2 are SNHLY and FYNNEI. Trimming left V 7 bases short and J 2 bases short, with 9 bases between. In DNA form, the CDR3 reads TGTGCCAGCATTGGGCGGGCCTACGAGCAGTACTTC. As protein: CASIGRAYEQYF.

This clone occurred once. The CDR3 nucleotides read TGTGCCAGCAGCGTAGGGACTAGCGGGAGTAGCACAGATACGCAGTATTTT. This encodes CASSVGTSGSSTDTQYF. The V call is TRBV9, the J call TRBJ2-3, with 13 nucleotides matching TRBD2. Germline values: CDR1 SGDLS, CDR2 YYNGEE. The V and J ends lost 0 bases and 0 bases, in that order; junction bases with no gene match: 1. The CDR3 runs to 17 residues.

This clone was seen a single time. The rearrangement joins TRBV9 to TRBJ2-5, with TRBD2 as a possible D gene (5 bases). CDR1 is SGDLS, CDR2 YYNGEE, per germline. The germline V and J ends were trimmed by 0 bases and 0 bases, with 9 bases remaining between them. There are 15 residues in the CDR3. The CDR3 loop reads CASSVGGRNQETQYF. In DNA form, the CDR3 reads TGTGCCAGCAGCGTAGGCGGGCGCAACCAAGAGACCCAGTACTTC.

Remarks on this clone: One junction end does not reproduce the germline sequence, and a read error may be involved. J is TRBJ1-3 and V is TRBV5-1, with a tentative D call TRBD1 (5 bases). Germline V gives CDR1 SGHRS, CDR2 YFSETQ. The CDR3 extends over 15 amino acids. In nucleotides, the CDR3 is TGCGCCAGCAGCTTGGCAGGGTTGGCTGGGAACACCATATATTTT. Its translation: CASSLAGLAGNTIYF.

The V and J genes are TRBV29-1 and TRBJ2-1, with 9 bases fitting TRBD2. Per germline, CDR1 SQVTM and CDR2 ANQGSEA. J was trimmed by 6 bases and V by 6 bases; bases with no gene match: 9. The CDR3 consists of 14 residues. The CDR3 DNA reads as TGCAGCGTCCAACTAGCGGGCACAGGCAATGAGCAGTTCTTC. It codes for CSVQLAGTGNEQFF.

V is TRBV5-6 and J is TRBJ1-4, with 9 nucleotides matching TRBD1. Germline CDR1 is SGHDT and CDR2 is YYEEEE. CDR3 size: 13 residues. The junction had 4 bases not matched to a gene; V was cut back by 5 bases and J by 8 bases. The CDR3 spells CASSWDRDEKLFF. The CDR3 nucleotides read TGTGCCAGCAGTTGGGACAGGGACGAAAAACTGTTTTTT.

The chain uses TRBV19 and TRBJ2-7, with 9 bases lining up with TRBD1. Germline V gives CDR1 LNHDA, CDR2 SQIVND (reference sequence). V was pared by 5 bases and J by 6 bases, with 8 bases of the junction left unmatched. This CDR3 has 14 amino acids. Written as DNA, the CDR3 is TGTGCCAGTAGTCCGGGACAGGGTATTGGCGAGCAGTACTTC. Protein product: CASSPGQGIGEQYF.

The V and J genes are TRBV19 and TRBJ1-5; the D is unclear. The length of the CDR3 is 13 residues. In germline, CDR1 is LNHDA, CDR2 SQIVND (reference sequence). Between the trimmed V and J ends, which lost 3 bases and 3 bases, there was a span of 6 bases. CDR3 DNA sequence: TGTGCCAGTAGTATTCCCATCAATCAGCCCCAGCATTTT. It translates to CASSIPINQPQHF.

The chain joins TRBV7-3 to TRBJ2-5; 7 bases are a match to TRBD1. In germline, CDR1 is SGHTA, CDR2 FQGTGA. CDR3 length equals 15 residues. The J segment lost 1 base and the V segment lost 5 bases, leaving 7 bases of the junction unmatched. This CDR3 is CASSLLQGVQETQYF. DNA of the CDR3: TGTGCCAGCAGCCTTCTCCAGGGGGTCCAAGAGACCCAGTACTTC.

The CDR3 coding sequence is TGTGCCAGCAAACGATCAACAGGGGCAGATACGCAGTATTTT. Translated: CASKRSTGADTQYF. The rearrangement joins TRBV28 to TRBJ2-3; 7 nucleotides match TRBD1. This CDR3 region has 14 residues. The V gene end was trimmed by 7 bases and the J gene end by 4 bases; junction bases not matched to a gene: 8. CDR1 is MDHEN and CDR2 is SYDVKM in the germline V gene.

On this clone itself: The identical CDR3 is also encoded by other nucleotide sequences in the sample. CDR3 in DNA: TGCGCCAGCAGTCAGACCGGGACAGGGGAGCATGGCTACACCTTC. Its protein product is CASSQTGTGEHGYTF. This chain joins TRBV23-1 and TRBJ1-2; 10 nucleotides agree with TRBD1. TRBV23-1 counts as an open reading frame of uncertain function. The CDR3 is 15 amino acids. The V gene end was trimmed by 3 bases and the J gene end by 6 bases; junction bases not matched to a gene: 7.

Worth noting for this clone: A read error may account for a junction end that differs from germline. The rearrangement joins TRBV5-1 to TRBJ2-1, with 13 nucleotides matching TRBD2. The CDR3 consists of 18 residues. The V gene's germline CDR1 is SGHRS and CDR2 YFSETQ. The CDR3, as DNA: TGCGCCAGCAGCTTGGCTTGGGGGACTAGCGGGATGGACAATGGGCAGTTCTTC. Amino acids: CASSLAWGTSGMDNGQFF.

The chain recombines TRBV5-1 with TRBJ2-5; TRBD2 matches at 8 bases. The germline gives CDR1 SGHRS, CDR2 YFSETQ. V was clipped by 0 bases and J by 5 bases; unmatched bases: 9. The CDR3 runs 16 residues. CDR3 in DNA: TGCGCCAGCAGCTTGGATAGCGGGATTTATAAGGAGACCCAGTACTTC. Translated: CASSLDSGIYKETQYF.

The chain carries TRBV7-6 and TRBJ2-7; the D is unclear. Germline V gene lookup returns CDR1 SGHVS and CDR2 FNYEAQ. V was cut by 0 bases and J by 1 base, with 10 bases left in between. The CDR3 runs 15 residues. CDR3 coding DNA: TGTGCCAGCAGCTTAGCGCATTCTGAGTCCTACGAGCAGTACTTC. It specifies CASSLAHSESYEQYF.

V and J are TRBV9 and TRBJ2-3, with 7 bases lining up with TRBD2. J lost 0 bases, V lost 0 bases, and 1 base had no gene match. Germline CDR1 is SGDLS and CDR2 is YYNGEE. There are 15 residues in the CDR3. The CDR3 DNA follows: TGTGCCAGCAGCGTAGGCGGGGGAAGCACAGATACGCAGTATTTT. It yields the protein CASSVGGGSTDTQYF.